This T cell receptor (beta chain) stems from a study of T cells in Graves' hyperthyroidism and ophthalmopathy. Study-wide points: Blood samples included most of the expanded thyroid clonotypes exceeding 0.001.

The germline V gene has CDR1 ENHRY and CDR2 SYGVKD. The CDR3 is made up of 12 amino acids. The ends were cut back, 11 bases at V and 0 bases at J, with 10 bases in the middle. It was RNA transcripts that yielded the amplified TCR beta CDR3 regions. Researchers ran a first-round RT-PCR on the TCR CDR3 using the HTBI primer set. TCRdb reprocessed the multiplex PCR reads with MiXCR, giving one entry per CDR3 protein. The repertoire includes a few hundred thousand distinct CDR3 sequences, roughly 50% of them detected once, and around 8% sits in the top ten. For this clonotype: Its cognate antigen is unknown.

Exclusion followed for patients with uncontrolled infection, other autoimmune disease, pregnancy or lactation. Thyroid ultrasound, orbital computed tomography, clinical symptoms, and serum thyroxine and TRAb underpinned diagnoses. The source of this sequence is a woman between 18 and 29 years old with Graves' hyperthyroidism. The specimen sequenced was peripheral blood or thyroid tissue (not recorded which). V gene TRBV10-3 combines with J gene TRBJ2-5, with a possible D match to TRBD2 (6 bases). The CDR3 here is CAVAGNQETQYF. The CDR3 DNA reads TGTGCCGTCGCGGGAAACCAAGAGACCCAGTACTTC.